The 18 T cell receptor beta chains below were found in one sample sequenced in a study of blood T cell repertoires in COVID-19. Sequenced by immunoSEQ multiplex PCR; TCRdb stores in-frame clones only, minus some. The sample has approximately 470,000 clones, roughly 85% seen once. The sequencing input was peripheral blood. The origin of the receptors is a human donor in a cohort sampled during active COVID-19.

This clone is a singleton in its sample. This sequence joins TRBV27 and TRBJ2-1, with 7 bases lining up with TRBD2. J gave up 5 bases and V 3 bases, and 10 bases lay outside the gene matches. Germline V gene lookup returns CDR1 MNHEY and CDR2 SMNVEV (reference sequence). The CDR3 extends over 16 amino acids. The CDR3 DNA reads TGTGCCAGCAGTTTTTGGGGCGGGAGAGGGGACAATGAGCAGTTCTTC. Translation gives CASSFWGGRGDNEQFF.

There are a few counts of this clone. The V gene is TRBV27, the J gene TRBJ2-7; TRBD1 agrees at 8 bases. CDR1 and CDR2 from the germline V gene are MNHEY and SMNVEV (reference sequence). The CDR3 has 15 amino acids. The trim removed 5 bases at V and 5 bases at J, leaving 11 bases unmatched. The chain's CDR3 is CASSPLLGTGNEQYF. CDR3 sequence (DNA): TGTGCCAGCAGTCCCCTGTTAGGGACAGGCAACGAGCAGTACTTC.

The V call is TRBV10-3, the J call TRBJ2-2; 8 nucleotides agree with TRBD1. From germline, CDR1 is ENHRY and CDR2 SYGVKD. This CDR3 region has 14 residues. The V segment lost 10 bases and the J segment 1 base; nucleotides outside the gene matches: 5. This CDR3 is CATRGTGNTGELFF. CDR3 bases: TGTGCCACCAGAGGGACAGGGAACACCGGGGAGCTGTTTTTT.

The sample holds a few counts of this clone. V and J are TRBV7-3 and TRBJ2-5; D possibly corresponds to TRBD2 (6 bases). Trimming pared 1 base from V and 2 bases from J, leaving 11 bases between. Germline CDR1 SGHTA, CDR2 FQGTGA. The CDR3 totals 15 residues. The CDR3 bases are TGTGCCAGCAGCTTAAACGGCGGGATACAAGAGACCCAGTACTTC. Amino acid sequence: CASSLNGGIQETQYF. The full variable domain, completed using reference TRBV7-3 and TRBJ2-5, is GAGVSQTPSNKVTEKGKYVELRCDPISGHTALYWYRQSLGQGPEFLIYFQGTGAADDSGLPNDRFFAVRPEGSVSTLKIQRTERGDSAVYLCASSLNGGIQETQYFGPGTRLLVL.

The rearrangement links TRBV6-4 to TRBJ2-3; D uncertain. The CDR3 consists of 15 residues. V was trimmed by 2 bases and J by 0 bases, leaving 9 bases between them. The germline CDR1 and CDR2 sequences are MRHNA and SNTAGT. CDR3 bases: TGTGCCAGCAGTGACGCGACTCCGAGCACAGATACGCAGTATTTT. Protein: CASSDATPSTDTQYF.

The chain combines TRBV27 with TRBJ2-2, with 7 bases identical to TRBD2. The CDR3 spans 16 residues. Trimming cost V 2 bases and J 6 bases; bases outside gene matches: 9. Germline V gene sequence: CDR1 MNHEY, CDR2 SMNVEV (reference sequence). The CDR3 is CASSLMGGSFAGELFF. The CDR3 DNA reads as TGTGCCAGCAGTTTAATGGGCGGGAGCTTCGCCGGGGAGCTGTTTTTT.

The CDR3 region has the DNA TGTGCCAGCAATCGGGACAGATTCTCCTATAATTCACCCCTCCACTTT. It encodes CASNRDRFSYNSPLHF. V is TRBV2 and J is TRBJ1-6; TRBD1 matches at 7 bases. The CDR3 length is 16 residues. The trim removed 7 bases at V and 0 bases at J, leaving 6 bases unmatched. Germline V CDR1 and CDR2: SNHLY, FYNNEI. Supplemented by reference TRBV2 and TRBJ1-6, the full variable domain reads EPEVTQTPSHQVTQMGQEVILRCVPISNHLYFYWYRQILGQKVEFLVSFYNNEISEKSEIFDDQFSVERPDGSNFTLKIRSTKLEDSAMYFCASNRDRFSYNSPLHFGNGTRLTVT.

The chain employs TRBV27 and TRBJ2-3; the match to TRBD2 covers 11 bases. The V segment lost 6 bases and the J segment 4 bases; nucleotides outside the gene matches: 12. This CDR3 region has 17 residues. CDR1 and CDR2 from the germline V gene are MNHEY and SMNVEV (reference sequence). The CDR3 coding sequence is TGTGCCAGCAGCCAGAAGGGGACTAGCGGTCGTCCAGATACGCAGTATTTT. Protein product: CASSQKGTSGRPDTQYF.

This clone was counted at least ten times. This sequence joins TRBV7-3 and TRBJ2-3; tentatively, D is TRBD2 (6 bases). V was cut by 3 bases and J by 3 bases, with 13 bases left in between. CDR3 length: 15 residues. The germline V gene has CDR1 SGHTA and CDR2 FQGTGA. The chain's CDR3 is CASSFGGDSTDTQYF. The CDR3 bases are TGTGCCAGCAGCTTCGGCGGGGACTCAACAGATACGCAGTATTTT.

This chain uses TRBV7-2 with TRBJ1-5; 7 bases map to TRBD1. The CDR3 runs 13 residues. Germline V CDR1 and CDR2: SGHTA, FQGNSA. J gave up 6 bases and V 6 bases, and 5 bases lay outside the gene matches. The chain's CDR3 is CASSRQGSQPQHF. DNA for the CDR3: TGTGCCAGCAGTCGACAGGGAAGTCAGCCCCAGCATTTT.

This clone was seen more than once but under ten times. Sequence at one end of the junction differs from germline and may be a read error. CDR3 sequence (DNA): TGCAGCGTTGTTACAAATAACGTATCCTTT. Encoded protein: CSVVTNNVSF. The rearrangement uses TRBV29-1 and TRBJ1-1; D is undetermined. This CDR3 comprises 10 residues. Germline-derived CDR1 and CDR2 are SQVTM and ANQGSEA. The full variable domain, completed using reference TRBV29-1 and TRBJ1-1, is SAVISQKPSRDICQRGTSLTIQCQVDSQVTMMFWYRQQPGQSLTLIATANQGSEATYESGFVIDKFPISRPNLTFSTLTVSNMSPEDSSIYLCSVVTNNVSFGQGTRLTVV.

V usage is TRBV30 and J usage is TRBJ2-7; TRBD2 agrees at 8 bases. The trim removed 2 bases at V and 3 bases at J, leaving 6 bases unmatched. From germline, CDR1 is GTSNPN and CDR2 SVGIG (reference sequence). The CDR3 spans 14 residues. CDR3 sequence: CAWSRAGANYEQYF. The CDR3 DNA reads as TGTGCCTGGAGTCGAGCGGGAGCTAACTACGAGCAGTACTTC.

This rearrangement joins TRBV11-2 to TRBJ2-1, with D possibly TRBD2 on 5 matching bases. Germline lookup yields CDR1 SGHAT and CDR2 FQNNGV. Trimming removed 3 bases from V and 0 bases from J, with 9 bases in between. The CDR3 spans 15 residues. CDR3 nucleotides: TGTGCCAGCAGCTTGCGGGTAAGCTCCTACAATGAGCAGTTCTTC. It is translated as CASSLRVSSYNEQFF.

CDR3 residues: CASWDSQNTEAFF. In DNA, the CDR3 is TGCGCCAGTTGGGACAGTCAGAACACTGAAGCTTTCTTT. The genes are TRBV5-1 and TRBJ1-1; TRBD1 agrees at 7 bases. CDR1 and CDR2 from the germline V gene are SGHRS and YFSETQ. The CDR3 covers 13 residues. Trimming cost V 8 bases and J 1 base; bases outside gene matches: 5. Variable domain in full (rest from reference TRBV5-1 and TRBJ1-1): KAGVTQTPRYLIKTRGQQVTLSCSPISGHRSVSWYQQTPGQGLQFLFEYFSETQRNKGNFPGRFSGRQFSNSRSEMNVSTLELGDSALYLCASWDSQNTEAFFGQGTRLTVV.

On this clone itself: Within the sample, other DNA sequences also encode this same CDR3. This sequence joins TRBV9 and TRBJ2-3, with D possibly being TRBD1 (5 bases). The V gene's germline CDR1 is SGDLS and CDR2 YYNGEE. The CDR3 loop spans 15 amino acids. The germline V and J ends were trimmed by 0 bases and 3 bases, with 11 bases remaining between them. The CDR3 protein is CASSVGQGGTDTQYF. In DNA, the CDR3 is TGTGCCAGCAGCGTAGGGCAGGGTGGAACAGATACGCAGTATTTT.

V and J are TRBV5-4 and TRBJ1-6, with D maybe TRBD1 (6 bases). The CDR3 has 13 residues. Trimming stripped 4 bases from V and 12 bases from J, with 14 bases between. CDR1 is SGHNT and CDR2 is YYREEE in the germline V gene (reference sequence). The CDR3 sequence is CASSPARGEPLHF. For the CDR3, the DNA is TGTGCCAGCAGCCCAGCCAGGGGTGAACCCCTCCACTTT.

This clone has only a few counts. This chain connects TRBV4-1 to TRBJ2-7, with 8 nucleotides matching TRBD1. Germline CDR1 is MGHRA and CDR2 is YSYEKL. This CDR3 is built from 15 residues. The trim removed 5 bases at V and 3 bases at J, leaving 9 bases unmatched. CDR3 amino acids: CASSLRQGINYEQYF. CDR3 DNA sequence: TGCGCCAGCAGCTTGCGACAGGGGATTAACTACGAGCAGTACTTC.

The sample holds one count of this clone. The chain carries TRBV5-5 and TRBJ1-2; TRBD1 aligns across 9 bases. This CDR3 region has 14 residues. Looked up from germline, CDR1 is SGHKS and CDR2 is YYEKEE (reference sequence). The V segment lost 4 bases and the J segment 8 bases; nucleotides outside the gene matches: 9. The CDR3 region is CASSRQGQGEGYTF. The CDR3 nucleotides read TGTGCCAGCAGCCGACAGGGACAGGGTGAGGGCTACACCTTC.